This T cell receptor beta chain stems from a study of control samples from healthy donors and cancer patients. Sequencing was performed with immunoSEQ multiplex PCR; in TCRdb, only in-frame clones are kept and a portion is missing. This sample carries more than 100,000 clones, more than 85% of them seen once, and the ten largest clones take roughly 9.4%. This CDR3 spans 15 amino acids. The sequence was obtained from a man aged 18 to 29 in good health. The sample comprised blood. V is TRBV21-1 and J is TRBJ2-7; the DNA was not used to check the table's D call, TRBD1. TRBV21-1 is described as a pseudogene. CDR3 residues: CASSRRQGAHREQYF. CDR3 bases: TGTGCCAGCAGCCGACGACAGGGGGCTCATCGCGAGCAGTACTTC.